Listed below are T cell receptor beta chains from one sample, sequenced in a study of blood T cell repertoires in COVID-19. Profiled with immunoSEQ multiplex PCR; TCRdb holds only in-frame clones, not every one. The sample has about 430,000 clones; around 90% are singletons. What was sequenced was peripheral blood. Receptor source: a man between 18 and 29 years old with COVID-19, enrolled during active disease. Both conserved end residues are part of each CDR3. A D gene is named only where the DNA matches it firmly. Clone size appears in some rows only: once, few, many, or a class for an expanded clone.

>TRBD1|15|once|TRBJ2-1|TRBV3-1/TRBV3-2
CASSQEGQGLNEQFF
TGTGCCAGCAGCCAAGAAGGACAGGGCCTGAATGAGCAGTTCTTC
>TRBD1|15|.|TRBJ1-2|TRBV5-6
CASSTPGQGGYGYTF
TGTGCCAGCAGCACACCGGGACAGGGCGGCTATGGCTACACCTTC
>TRBD2|16|.|TRBJ2-1|TRBV4-2
CASSQPLAGSDDEQFF
TGTGCCAGCAGCCAACCCCTAGCGGGGAGCGATGATGAGCAGTTCTTC
>.|13|.|TRBJ1-1|TRBV12-3/TRBV12-4
CASSSRENTEAFF
TGTGCCAGCAGTTCCAGGGAGAACACTGAAGCTTTCTTT
>.|14|.|TRBJ1-1|TRBV18
CASSPQAMNTEAFF
TGTGCCAGCTCACCTCAGGCGATGAACACTGAAGCTTTCTTT
>.|15|.|TRBJ2-1|TRBV11-3
CASSLVGQGHNEQFF
TGTGCCAGCAGCTTAGTCGGCCAGGGCCACAATGAGCAGTTCTTC
>.|15|few|TRBJ2-3|TRBV11-1
CASSLGGTSTDTQYF
TGTGCCAGCAGCTTAGGGGGGACTAGCACAGATACGCAGTATTTT
>TRBD1|14|few|TRBJ1-5|TRBV7-9
CASSFDRGGQPQHF
TGTGCCAGCAGCTTTGACAGGGGCGGTCAGCCCCAGCATTTT
>.|16|.|TRBJ2-7|TRBV5-1
CASSLGVSGLSYEQYF
TGCGCCAGCAGCTTGGGGGTCAGCGGTCTATCCTACGAGCAGTACTTC
>.|13|.|TRBJ1-1|TRBV5-6
CASSFPGHPMAFF
TGTGCCAGCAGCTTCCCGGGACATCCAATGGCTTTCTTT
>TRBD2|14|.|TRBJ2-7|TRBV5-4
CASSRTGGEYEQYF
TGTGCCAGCAGCAGAACGGGGGGAGAGTACGAGCAGTACTTC
>TRBD2|16|.|TRBJ2-7|TRBV7-8
CASSSRVAGVPYEQYF
TGTGCCAGCAGCTCTAGGGTAGCGGGAGTCCCGTACGAGCAGTACTTC
>.|14|once|TRBJ2-5|TRBV19
CASSPGLLEETQYF
TGTGCCAGTAGCCCGGGACTTCTAGAAGAGACCCAGTACTTC
>TRBD1|16|.|TRBJ1-6|TRBV7-9
CASSLGQGEYNSPLHF
TGTGCCAGCAGTTTGGGACAGGGGGAGTATAATTCACCCCTCCACTTT
>TRBD1|15|.|TRBJ2-3|TRBV5-8
CASSSEGASTDTQYF
TGTGCCAGCAGCTCCGAGGGGGCCAGCACAGATACGCAGTATTTT
>.|14|.|TRBJ1-1|TRBV6-5
CASSLFPSNSEAFF
TGTGCCAGCAGCCTGTTTCCTTCGAACTCTGAAGCTTTCTTT
>.|13|.|TRBJ1-6|TRBV6-5
CASRTDWNSPLHF
TGTGCCAGCAGAACTGATTGGAATTCACCCCTCCACTTT
>TRBD1|15|.|TRBJ1-6|TRBV9
CASSPPGQENSPLHF
TGTGCCAGCAGCCCTCCGGGACAGGAAAATTCACCCCTCCACTTT
>.|14|.|TRBJ2-2|TRBV12-5
CASGFWVERGELFF
TGTGCTAGTGGTTTCTGGGTAGAGAGGGGGGAGCTGTTTTTT
>.|13|.|TRBJ2-2|TRBV7-9
CASSGEAPGELFF
TGTGCCAGCAGCGGAGAGGCTCCTGGGGAGCTGTTTTTT
>TRBD2|15|.|TRBJ2-3|TRBV29-1
CSVAGTSGGPDTQYF
TGCAGCGTTGCAGGGACTAGCGGGGGACCAGATACGCAGTATTTT
>TRBD1|14|.|TRBJ2-5|TRBV2
CASREWQGEETQYF
TGTGCCAGCAGGGAGTGGCAGGGGGAAGAGACCCAGTACTTC
>.|15|.|TRBJ2-7|TRBV6-2/TRBV6-3
CASSYQTGFSYEQYF
TGTGCCAGCAGTTACCAAACAGGGTTTTCCTACGAGCAGTACTTC
>.|16|.|TRBJ1-3|TRBV19
CASSRTGTPGGNTIYF
TGTGCCAGTAGTAGAACCGGGACACCGGGTGGAAACACCATATATTTT
>TRBD2|14|.|TRBJ2-5|TRBV5-5
CASSWREDQETQYF
TGTGCCAGCAGCTGGCGGGAGGACCAAGAGACCCAGTACTTC
>TRBD2|15|.|TRBJ2-1|TRBV6-5
CASRPRDYGYNEQFF
TGTGCCAGCAGGCCTCGGGACTACGGATACAATGAGCAGTTCTTC
>TRBD1|12|.|TRBJ2-7|TRBV10-3
CAISGDSYEQYF
TGTGCCATCAGCGGGGACAGCTACGAGCAGTACTTC
>TRBD1|15|.|TRBJ2-1|TRBV24-1
CATSDGTGTYNEQFF
TGTGCCACCAGTGATGGGACAGGGACCTACAATGAGCAGTTCTTC
>TRBD2|15|.|TRBJ2-7|TRBV13
CASSKGTSGFYEQYF
TGTGCCAGCAGCAAAGGGACTAGCGGATTCTACGAGCAGTACTTC
>.|14|.|TRBJ2-5|TRBV7-9
CASSLEGYQETQYF
TGTGCCAGCAGCCTAGAGGGGTACCAAGAGACCCAGTACTTC
>TRBD2|15|.|TRBJ2-5|TRBV3-1/TRBV3-2
CASTQAGLARETQYF
TGTGCCAGCACCCAAGCGGGACTAGCGAGAGAGACCCAGTACTTC
>TRBD1|14|once|TRBJ1-1|TRBV19
CASSDTGGKTEAFF
TGTGCCAGTAGTGACACAGGGGGTAAAACTGAAGCTTTCTTT
>.|17|.|TRBJ2-3|TRBV18
CASSPENQGLGTDTQYF
TGTGCCAGCTCACCAGAGAACCAGGGTTTAGGCACAGATACGCAGTATTTT
>.|16|many|TRBJ2-1|TRBV11-2
CASSFRLNRDYNEQFF
TGTGCCAGCAGCTTTCGGCTTAACAGGGACTACAATGAGCAGTTCTTC
>.|13|once|TRBJ1-5|TRBV2
CASSEGGDQPQHF
TGTGCCAGCAGTGAAGGGGGAGATCAGCCCCAGCATTTT
>.|15|once|TRBJ2-3|TRBV5-1
CASSLAQAVPDTQYF
TGCGCCAGCAGCTTGGCCCAGGCCGTCCCAGATACGCAGTATTTT
>TRBD1|12|.|TRBJ2-5|TRBV30
CAWRDRGETQYF
TGTGCCTGGAGGGACAGGGGAGAGACCCAGTACTTC
>TRBD2|16|.|TRBJ2-7|TRBV11-2
CASSVTSGASSYEQYF
TGTGCCAGCAGCGTGACTAGCGGGGCGAGCTCCTACGAGCAGTACTTC
>.|12|.|TRBJ1-2|TRBV5-6
CASSFSEYGYTF
TGTGCCAGCAGCTTCTCTGAGTATGGCTACACCTTC
>.|13|.|TRBJ2-3|TRBV15
CATRFGGTDTQYF
TGTGCCACCCGGTTCGGGGGCACAGATACGCAGTATTTT
>TRBD1|17|.|TRBJ2-5|TRBV7-9
CASSLGWGTGPQETQYF
TGTGCCAGCAGCTTAGGATGGGGGACAGGCCCCCAAGAGACCCAGTACTTC
>.|13|.|TRBJ2-5|TRBV6-2/TRBV6-3
CASSAANRGTQYF
TGTGCCAGCAGTGCGGCCAACCGGGGGACCCAGTACTTC
>TRBD2|16|.|TRBJ2-1|TRBV9
CASSVEIAGIYNEQFF
TGTGCCAGCAGCGTAGAAATAGCGGGCATCTACAATGAGCAGTTCTTC
>.|14|.|TRBJ2-7|TRBV7-2
CASSEPLPSYEQYF
TGTGCCAGCAGCGAGCCACTACCCTCCTACGAGCAGTACTTC
>TRBD2|15|few|TRBJ2-7|TRBV6-8
CASSYSETSGVEQYF
TGTGCCAGCAGTTACTCGGAGACTAGCGGGGTCGAGCAGTACTTC
>.|16|.|TRBJ2-1|TRBV21-1
CASKPGLAVLYNEQFF
TGTGCCAGCAAACCTGGACTAGCGGTTCTCTACAATGAGCAGTTCTTC
>TRBD1|15|once|TRBJ1-6|TRBV6-5
CASSPRGLGGSPLHF
TGTGCCAGCAGCCCGAGGGGGCTCGGGGGTTCACCCCTCCACTTT
>.|15|.|TRBJ2-1|TRBV6-5
CASSARAADYNEQFF
TGTGCCAGCAGCGCTCGGGCAGCGGACTACAATGAGCAGTTCTTC
>.|13|.|TRBJ2-7|TRBV7-8
CASSYTQSYEQYF
TGTGCCAGCAGCTACACACAATCCTACGAGCAGTACTTC
>.|11|.|TRBJ1-1|TRBV5-4
CASSLGQEAFF
TGTGCCAGCAGCTTGGGGCAGGAAGCTTTCTTT
>TRBD2|16|.|TRBJ2-1|TRBV13
CASSVAGAGSYNEQFF
TGTGCCAGCAGTGTAGCGGGGGCCGGCTCCTACAATGAGCAGTTCTTC
>.|18|.|TRBJ2-3|TRBV3-1/TRBV3-2
CASSPFARLAIASDTQYF
TGTGCCAGCAGCCCGTTCGCTAGGCTAGCGATAGCTTCAGATACGCAGTATTTT
>.|12|.|TRBJ2-7|TRBV29-1
CSATGTPHEQYF
TGCAGCGCCACCGGGACTCCACACGAGCAGTACTTC
>.|14|.|TRBJ1-5|TRBV11-3
CASSLARVKMTQHF
TGTGCCAGCAGCCTGGCCAGGGTGAAAATGACCCAGCATTTT
>TRBD1|15|.|TRBJ1-2|TRBV7-9
CASSAQIDRGTGYTF
TGTGCCAGCAGCGCTCAAATCGACAGGGGGACTGGCTACACCTTC
>TRBD1|14|.|TRBJ2-3|TRBV5-4
CASRRQGVPDTQYF
TGTGCCAGCAGACGACAGGGGGTCCCAGATACGCAGTATTTT
>.|15|.|TRBJ1-2|TRBV7-9
CASSARTEANYGYTF
TGTGCCAGCAGCGCTCGGACAGAAGCTAACTATGGCTACACCTTC
>TRBD1|16|.|TRBJ1-1|TRBV5-8
CASSRSGTGTGTEAFF
TGTGCCAGCAGCCGTTCCGGGACAGGGACGGGGACTGAAGCTTTCTTT